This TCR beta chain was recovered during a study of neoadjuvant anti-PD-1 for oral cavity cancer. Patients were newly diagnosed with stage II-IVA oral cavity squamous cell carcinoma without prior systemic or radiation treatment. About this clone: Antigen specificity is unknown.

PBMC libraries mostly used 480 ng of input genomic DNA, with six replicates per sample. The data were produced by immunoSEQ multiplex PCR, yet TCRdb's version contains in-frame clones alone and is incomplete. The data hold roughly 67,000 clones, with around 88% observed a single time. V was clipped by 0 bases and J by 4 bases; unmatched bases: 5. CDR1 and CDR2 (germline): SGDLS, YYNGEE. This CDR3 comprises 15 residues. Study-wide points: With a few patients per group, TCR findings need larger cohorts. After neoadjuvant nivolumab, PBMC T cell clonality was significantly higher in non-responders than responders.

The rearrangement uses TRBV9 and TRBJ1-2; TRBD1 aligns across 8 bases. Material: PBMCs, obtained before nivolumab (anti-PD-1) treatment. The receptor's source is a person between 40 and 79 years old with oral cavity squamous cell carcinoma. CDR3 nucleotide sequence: TGTGCCAGCAGCGTAGGCGACAGGGGCTCCTATGGCTACACCTTC. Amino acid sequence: CASSVGDRGSYGYTF.